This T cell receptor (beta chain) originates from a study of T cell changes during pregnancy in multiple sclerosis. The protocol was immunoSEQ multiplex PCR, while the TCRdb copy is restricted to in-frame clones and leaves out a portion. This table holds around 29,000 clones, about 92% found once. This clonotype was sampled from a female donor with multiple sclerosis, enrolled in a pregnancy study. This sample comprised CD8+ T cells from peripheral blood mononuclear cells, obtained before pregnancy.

Written as DNA, the CDR3 is TGTGCCAGCAGGGCGATCAGCAGGGGACGCGATCAGCCCCAGCATTTT. Translation: CASRAISRGRDQPQHF. The chain recombines TRBV2 with TRBJ1-5; perhaps TRBD1 as D (6 bases). The CDR3 covers 16 residues. The V gene's germline CDR1 is SNHLY and CDR2 FYNNEI. Trimming took off 6 bases at V and 5 bases at J, with 20 bases between the two ends.